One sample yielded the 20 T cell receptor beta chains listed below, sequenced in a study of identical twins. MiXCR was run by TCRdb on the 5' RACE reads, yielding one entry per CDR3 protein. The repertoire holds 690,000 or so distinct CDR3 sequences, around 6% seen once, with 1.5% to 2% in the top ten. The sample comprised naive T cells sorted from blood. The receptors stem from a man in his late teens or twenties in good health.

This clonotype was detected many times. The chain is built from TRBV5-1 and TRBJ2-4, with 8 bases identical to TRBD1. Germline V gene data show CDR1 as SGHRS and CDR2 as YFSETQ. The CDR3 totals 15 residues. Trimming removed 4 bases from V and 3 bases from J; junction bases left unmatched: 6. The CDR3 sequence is CASSPDGTGKNIQYF. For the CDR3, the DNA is TGCGCCAGCAGCCCAGATGGGACAGGCAAAAACATTCAGTACTTC.

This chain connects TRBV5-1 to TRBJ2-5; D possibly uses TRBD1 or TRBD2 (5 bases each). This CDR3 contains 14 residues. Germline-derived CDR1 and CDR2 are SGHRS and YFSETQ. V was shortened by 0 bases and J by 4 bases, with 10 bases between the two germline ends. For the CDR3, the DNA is TGCGCCAGCAGCTTGGCGGTGGGGACAGAGACCCAGTACTTC. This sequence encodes CASSLAVGTETQYF.

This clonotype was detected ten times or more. This CDR3 is CASSDVNTGELFF. The CDR3, as DNA: TGCGCCAGCAGCGACGTGAACACCGGGGAGCTGTTTTTT. This chain uses TRBV5-1 with TRBJ2-2; the D is unclear. The CDR3 is 13 amino acids. The germline V gene encodes CDR1 SGHRS and CDR2 YFSETQ. Trimming stripped 4 bases from V and 1 base from J, with 5 bases between.

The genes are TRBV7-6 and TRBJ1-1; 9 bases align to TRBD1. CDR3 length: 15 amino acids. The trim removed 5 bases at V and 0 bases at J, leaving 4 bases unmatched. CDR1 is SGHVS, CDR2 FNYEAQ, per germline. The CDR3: CASSKDRGVNTEAFF. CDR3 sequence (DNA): TGTGCCAGCAGCAAAGACAGGGGGGTGAACACTGAAGCTTTCTTT.

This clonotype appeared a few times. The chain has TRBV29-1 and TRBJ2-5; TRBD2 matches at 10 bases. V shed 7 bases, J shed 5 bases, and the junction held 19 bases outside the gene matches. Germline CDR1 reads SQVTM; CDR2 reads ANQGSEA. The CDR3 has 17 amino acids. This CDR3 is CSARPGAAGGAWETQYF. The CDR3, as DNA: TGCAGCGCACGCCCGGGGGCAGCGGGAGGGGCCTGGGAGACCCAGTACTTC.

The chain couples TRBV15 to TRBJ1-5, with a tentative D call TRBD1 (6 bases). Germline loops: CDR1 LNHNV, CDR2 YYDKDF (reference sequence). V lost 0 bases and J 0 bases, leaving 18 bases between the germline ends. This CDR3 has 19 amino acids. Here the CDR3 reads CATSRDLGRGGASNQPQHF. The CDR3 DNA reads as TGTGCCACCAGCAGAGATCTTGGGAGGGGGGGGGCTAGCAATCAGCCCCAGCATTTT.

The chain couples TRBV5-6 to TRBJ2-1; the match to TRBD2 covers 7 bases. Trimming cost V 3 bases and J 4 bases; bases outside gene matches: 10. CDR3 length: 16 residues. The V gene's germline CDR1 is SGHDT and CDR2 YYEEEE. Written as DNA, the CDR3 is TGTGCCAGCAGCTCCTTATCCAGCGGGGAATACAATGAGCAGTTCTTC. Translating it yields CASSSLSSGEYNEQFF. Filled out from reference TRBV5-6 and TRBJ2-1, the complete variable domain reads DAGVTQSPTHLIKTRGQQVTLRCSPKSGHDTVSWYQQALGQGPQFIFQYYEEEERQRGNFPDRFSGHQFPNYSSELNVNALLLGDSALYLCASSSLSSGEYNEQFFGPGTRLTVL.

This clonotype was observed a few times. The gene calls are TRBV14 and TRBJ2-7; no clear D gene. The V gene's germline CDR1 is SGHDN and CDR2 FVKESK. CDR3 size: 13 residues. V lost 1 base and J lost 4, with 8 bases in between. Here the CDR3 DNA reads TGTGCCAGCAGCCAAGTCCGCAGTTACGAGCAGTACTTC. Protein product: CASSQVRSYEQYF.

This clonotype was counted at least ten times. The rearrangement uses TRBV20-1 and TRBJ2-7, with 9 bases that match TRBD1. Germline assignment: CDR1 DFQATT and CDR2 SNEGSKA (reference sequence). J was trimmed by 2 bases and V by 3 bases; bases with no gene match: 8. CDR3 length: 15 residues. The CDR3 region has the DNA TGCAGTGCTAGCCCCACACAGGGGGCGGCCTACGAGCAGTACTTC. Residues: CSASPTQGAAYEQYF.

The CDR3 DNA sequence: TGTGCCAGCAGCGTGTCTAGCGGGATCGCCTACGAGCAGTACTTC. Amino acids: CASSVSSGIAYEQYF. The rearrangement uses TRBV9 and TRBJ2-7, with 9 bases lining up with TRBD2. V was clipped by 2 bases and J by 2 bases; unmatched bases: 5. Germline V gene data show CDR1 as SGDLS and CDR2 as YYNGEE. This CDR3 comprises 15 residues. Full variable domain (outside the CDR3, taken from reference TRBV9 and TRBJ2-7): DSGVTQTPKHLITATGQRVTLRCSPRSGDLSVYWYQQSLDQGLQFLIQYYNGEERAKGNILERFSAQQFPDLHSELNLSSLELGDSALYFCASSVSSGIAYEQYFGPGTRLTVT.

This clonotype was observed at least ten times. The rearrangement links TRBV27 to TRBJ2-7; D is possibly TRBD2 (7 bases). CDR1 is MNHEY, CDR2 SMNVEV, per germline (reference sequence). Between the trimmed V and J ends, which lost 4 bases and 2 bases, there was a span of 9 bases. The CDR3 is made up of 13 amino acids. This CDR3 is CASSSGGPYEQYV. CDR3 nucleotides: TGTGCCAGCAGTTCGGGGGGCCCCTACGAGCAGTACGTC.

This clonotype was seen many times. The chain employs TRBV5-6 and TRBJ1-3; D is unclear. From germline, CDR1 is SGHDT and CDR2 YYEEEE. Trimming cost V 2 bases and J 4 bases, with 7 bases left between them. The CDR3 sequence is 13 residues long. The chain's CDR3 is CASSFGGGNTIYF. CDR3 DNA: TGTGCCAGCAGCTTTGGAGGGGGAAACACCATATATTTT.

The CDR3, as DNA: TGTGCCAGCAGCTTGACTACTCATATACTTCGGACGGCAACTAATGAAAAACTGTTTTTT. This translates into CASSLTTHILRTATNEKLFF. The V gene is TRBV5-6, the J gene TRBJ1-4; D is uncertain. Germline values: CDR1 SGHDT, CDR2 YYEEEE. The CDR3 spans 20 residues. Trimming cost V 1 base and J 0 bases, with 22 bases left between them.

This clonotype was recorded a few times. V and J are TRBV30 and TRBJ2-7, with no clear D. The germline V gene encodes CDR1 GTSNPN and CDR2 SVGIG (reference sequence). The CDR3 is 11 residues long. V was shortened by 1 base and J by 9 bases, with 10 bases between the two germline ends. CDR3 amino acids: CAWSDMRGQYF. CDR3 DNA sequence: TGTGCCTGGAGTGATATGCGCGGGCAGTACTTC.

This CDR3 reads CASSFSILGRTSTDTQYF. DNA of the CDR3: TGTGCCAGCAGCTTTTCTATTCTCGGACGGACCAGCACAGATACGCAGTATTTT. This chain joins TRBV11-2 and TRBJ2-3; D not certain. This CDR3 region has 18 residues. CDR1 is SGHAT and CDR2 is FQNNGV in the germline V gene. Trimming left V 3 bases short and J 0 bases short, with 19 bases between.

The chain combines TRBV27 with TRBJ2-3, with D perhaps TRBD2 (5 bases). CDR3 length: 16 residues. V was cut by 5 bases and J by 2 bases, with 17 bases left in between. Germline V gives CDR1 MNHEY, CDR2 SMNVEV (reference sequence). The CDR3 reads CASSPLVTSVTDTQYF. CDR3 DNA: TGTGCCAGCAGTCCACTAGTGACATCCGTCACAGATACGCAGTATTTT.

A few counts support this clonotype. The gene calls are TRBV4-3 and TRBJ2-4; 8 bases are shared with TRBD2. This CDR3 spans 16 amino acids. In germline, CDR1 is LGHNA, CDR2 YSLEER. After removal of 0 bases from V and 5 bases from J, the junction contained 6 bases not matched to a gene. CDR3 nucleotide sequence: TGCGCCAGCAGCCAAGATCCGGGAGGGCCCCAAAACATTCAGTACTTC. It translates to CASSQDPGGPQNIQYF.

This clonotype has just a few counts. CDR3 nucleotides: TGTGCCAGCAGCCTACAGGGACGGGTAAATGAGCAGTTCTTC. Translation: CASSLQGRVNEQFF. The chain recombines TRBV7-9 with TRBJ2-1; a weak D match, TRBD1 (6 bases). V was pared by 5 bases and J by 7 bases, with 15 bases between. The CDR3 is 14 residues long. The V gene's germline CDR1 is SEHNR and CDR2 FQNEAQ (reference sequence). Together with reference TRBV7-9 and TRBJ2-1, the CDR3 gives the full variable domain: DTGVSQNPRHKITKRGQNVTFRCDPISEHNRLYWYRQTLGQGPEFLTYFQNEAQLEKSRLLSDRFSAERPKGSFSTLEIQRTEQGDSAMYLCASSLQGRVNEQFFGPGTRLTVL.

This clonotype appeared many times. CDR3 in DNA: TGTGCCAGCACTCGGGAGGGCAGGTCCTACAATGAGCAGTTCTTC. As protein: CASTREGRSYNEQFF. The V gene is TRBV6-1, the J gene TRBJ2-1; TRBD2 matches 8 bases. Germline V gene sequence: CDR1 MNHNS, CDR2 SASEGT. This CDR3 is built from 15 residues. Trimming removed 7 bases from V and 1 base from J; junction bases left unmatched: 6.

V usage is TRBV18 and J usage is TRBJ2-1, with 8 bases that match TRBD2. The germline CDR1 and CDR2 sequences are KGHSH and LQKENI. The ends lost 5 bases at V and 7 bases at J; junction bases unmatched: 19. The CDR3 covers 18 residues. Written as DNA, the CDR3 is TGTGCCAGCTCAACAACCGGGACTAGAGGCGGGGGTACGAATGAGCAGTTCTTC. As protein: CASSTTGTRGGGTNEQFF.